The 13 T cell receptor beta chains below were found in one sample sequenced in a study of T cell clusters in autoimmune cytopenias. Some 40,000 genome equivalents of blood DNA were amplified for TRB. TRB was amplified by touch-down multiplex PCR, primer pools A and B combined. TCRdb reprocessed the multiplex PCR reads; each CDR3 protein has one entry and no DNA is given. Recorded for this sample: nearly 7,000 distinct CDR3 sequences. These data also formed part of another study, on T cell repertoires in aging, cancer and after chemotherapy.

Sequences were obtained from peripheral blood. All receptors come from a human donor in good health.

This rearrangement joins TRBV6-5 to TRBJ1-3. Germline V gene data show CDR1 as MNHEY and CDR2 as SVGAGI. This CDR3 is built from 14 residues. The CDR3 here is CASSYQPTGNTIYF.

The gene calls are TRBV5-4 and TRBJ2-7; the TCRdb call, TRBD1, lacks DNA for checking. The CDR3 covers 16 residues. From germline, CDR1 is SGHNT and CDR2 YYREEE (reference sequence). CDR3 sequence reads: CASSKRLPGQAQEQYF.

This clonotype is labeled medium-sized based on frequency. The rearrangement uses TRBV12-3 or TRBV12-4 and TRBJ2-5; without DNA, the TCRdb call of TRBD1 cannot be checked. The CDR3 length is 16 residues. The CDR3 sequence: CASSPTGGAGQETQYF.

The chain carries TRBV12-3 or TRBV12-4 and TRBJ1-2; TCRdb gives TRBD1 as the D gene, but with no DNA this cannot be confirmed. The CDR3 spans 14 residues. CDR3 amino acids: CASSQTGGLYGYTF.

The chain has TRBV27 and TRBJ1-2. The CDR3 has 14 amino acids. The germline CDR1 and CDR2 sequences are MNHEY and SMNVEV (reference sequence). The CDR3 sequence: CASSRLLANYGYTF.

The gene calls are TRBV15 and TRBJ1-6; TCRdb's D call of TRBD1 is untestable without DNA. This CDR3 comprises 15 residues. CDR1 is LNHNV, CDR2 YYDKDF, per germline (reference sequence). CDR3 protein: CATSPLQGAYAPLHF.

This clonotype is medium-sized by frequency. The chain links TRBV27 to TRBJ2-3. Germline V gene sequence: CDR1 MNHEY, CDR2 SMNVEV (reference sequence). The CDR3 is 14 residues long. The CDR3 reads CASSGVRSTDTQYF.

This chain connects TRBV5-6 to TRBJ1-1. Germline CDR1 and CDR2: SGHDT and YYEEEE. This CDR3 region has 15 residues. The CDR3 is CASSARVGWRDEAFF. The complete variable domain, with remaining parts taken from reference TRBV5-6 and TRBJ1-1, reads DAGVTQSPTHLIKTRGQQVTLRCSPKSGHDTVSWYQQALGQGPQFIFQYYEEEERQRGNFPDRFSGHQFPNYSSELNVNALLLGDSALYLCASSARVGWRDEAFFGQGTRLTVV.

CDR3 amino acids: CASSYSGLYTEAFF. The genes are TRBV6-5 and TRBJ1-1. The CDR3 spans 14 residues. From germline, CDR1 is MNHEY and CDR2 SVGAGI.

The V and J genes are TRBV10-3 and TRBJ2-2; absent DNA, TCRdb's TRBD1 call cannot be checked. The V gene's germline CDR1 is ENHRY and CDR2 SYGVKD. The CDR3 extends over 15 amino acids. Here the CDR3 reads CAISGGGADTGELFF.

The rearrangement links TRBV20-1 to TRBJ2-7; TCRdb names TRBD1, which stays unverified in the absence of DNA. The CDR3 runs 14 residues. Per the germline V gene, CDR1 is DFQATT and CDR2 is SNEGSKA (reference sequence). CDR3 sequence: CSAGEGGGIYEQYF.

The chain has TRBV6-5 and TRBJ1-2; the TCRdb D gene call, TRBD1, has no DNA to confirm it. CDR1 and CDR2 (germline): MNHEY, SVGAGI. This CDR3 has 14 residues. CDR3 region: CASSDPGGPYGYTF.

Considering frequency, this clonotype is medium-sized (0.01 to 0.1%). The chain employs TRBV6-5 and TRBJ2-7; the D call from TCRdb, TRBD1, cannot be confirmed without DNA. CDR1 is MNHEY, CDR2 SVGAGI, per germline. The CDR3 has 15 residues. CDR3 amino acids: CASSPTQGGSYEQYF.